The 24 T cell receptor beta chains below were found in one sample sequenced in a study of blood T cells in healthy people across ages. The second PCR ran 7 to 11 cycles with a sample-barcoded 5' primer and J-beta primers. TCRdb processed the 5' RACE reads anew with MiXCR; each CDR3 protein has one entry. The sample has about 840,000 distinct CDR3 sequences, 25% to 35% seen once. This sample also belongs to another study, concerning T cells of mothers and their children.

Sequencing input: blood. The source of these receptors is a woman aged 40 to 55 in good health.

The chain uses TRBV11-2 and TRBJ2-3; D not resolved. The CDR3 consists of 16 residues. Germline V lookup: CDR1 SGHAT, CDR2 FQNNGV. Trimming took 1 base from V and 0 from J, leaving 11 bases between them. This chain's CDR3 is CASSLGAIPSTDTQYF. The DNA for the CDR3 is TGTGCCAGCAGCTTAGGGGCGATACCTAGCACAGATACGCAGTATTTT.

This chain links TRBV7-2 with TRBJ2-1, with 7 positions matching TRBD2. The ends lost 5 bases at V and 4 bases at J; junction bases unmatched: 5. The germline gives CDR1 SGHTA, CDR2 FQGNSA. The CDR3 contains 14 residues. The CDR3: CASSGGLTYNEQFF. CDR3 coding DNA: TGTGCCAGCAGCGGGGGACTAACGTACAATGAGCAGTTCTTC.

The chain recombines TRBV20-1 with TRBJ2-5; 9 bases are a match to TRBD2. Per the germline V gene, CDR1 is DFQATT and CDR2 is SNEGSKA (reference sequence). The length of the CDR3 is 16 residues. V gave up 0 bases and J gave up 5 bases; unmatched junction bases: 10. The CDR3 DNA sequence: TGCAGTGCTAGAGATTCTAGCGGGGCGTCGGGGGAGACCCAGTACTTC. This codes for CSARDSSGASGETQYF.

For this clonotype: One end of the junction is discordant with germline, which a read error may explain. The chain recombines TRBV5-1 with TRBJ1-2, with a possible D match to TRBD1 (5 bases). Germline CDR1 is SGHRS and CDR2 is YFSETQ. There are 15 residues in the CDR3. DNA of the CDR3: TGCGCCAGCAGCTTGTCAGGGATTGCTGACTATAGCTACACCTTC. Translating it yields CASSLSGIADYSYTF. The variable domain in full, with the rest retrieved from reference TRBV5-1 and TRBJ1-2, is KAGVTQTPRYLIKTRGQQVTLSCSPISGHRSVSWYQQTPGQGLQFLFEYFSETQRNKGNFPGRFSGRQFSNSRSEMNVSTLELGDSALYLCASSLSGIADYSYTFGSGTRLTVV.

The chain recombines TRBV28 with TRBJ1-1; 7 bases are shared with TRBD1. CDR1 and CDR2 (germline): MDHEN, SYDVKM. The CDR3 is 13 amino acids. Trimming cost V 5 bases and J 5 bases; bases outside gene matches: 5. This chain's CDR3 is CASSPRGRTEAFF. For the CDR3, the DNA is TGTGCCAGCAGTCCGAGGGGGCGAACTGAAGCTTTCTTT.

This clonotype has a count of ten or more. The rearrangement links TRBV2 to TRBJ2-1, with 7 nucleotides matching TRBD1. Germline values: CDR1 SNHLY, CDR2 FYNNEI. This CDR3 region has 15 residues. Trimming removed 2 bases from V and 5 bases from J; junction bases left unmatched: 6. The CDR3 coding sequence is TGTGCCAGCAGTGAACAGAGGGGGCCCCACAATGAGCAGTTCTTC. Its protein product is CASSEQRGPHNEQFF. The complete variable domain, with remaining parts taken from reference TRBV2 and TRBJ2-1, reads EPEVTQTPSHQVTQMGQEVILRCVPISNHLYFYWYRQILGQKVEFLVSFYNNEISEKSEIFDDQFSVERPDGSNFTLKIRSTKLEDSAMYFCASSEQRGPHNEQFFGPGTRLTVL.

A few counts support this clonotype. The V gene is TRBV20-1, the J gene TRBJ2-7; possibly TRBD2 for D (6 bases). The CDR3 runs to 15 residues. With 1 base removed from V and 2 bases from J, the gap between germline ends came to 15 bases. Per the germline V gene, CDR1 is DFQATT and CDR2 is SNEGSKA (reference sequence). The CDR3 bases are TGCAGTGCTAGAGGACTAGGAGGGTTTGCCTACGAGCAGTACTTC. This encodes CSARGLGGFAYEQYF.

This clonotype was seen a handful of times. This chain joins TRBV20-1 and TRBJ2-7, with 10 positions matching TRBD1. CDR1 and CDR2 from the germline V gene are DFQATT and SNEGSKA (reference sequence). V was pared by 3 bases and J by 5 bases, with 10 bases of the junction left unmatched. The CDR3 has 15 amino acids. The chain's CDR3 is CSASGTGVPGNEQYF. The CDR3 DNA reads as TGCAGTGCTAGTGGGACAGGGGTTCCTGGAAACGAGCAGTACTTC.

There are many counts of this clonotype. This chain connects TRBV6-5 to TRBJ2-7; D may correspond to TRBD1 or TRBD2 (6 bases each). This CDR3 has 15 amino acids. CDR1 is MNHEY and CDR2 is SVGAGI in the germline V gene. V was trimmed by 5 bases and J by 3 bases, leaving 17 bases between them. CDR3 in amino acids: CASSRGQGPLYEQYF. In nucleotides, the CDR3 is TGTGCCAGCAGTCGGGGGCAAGGGCCCCTCTACGAGCAGTACTTC.

This clonotype turned up a few times. The chain couples TRBV2 to TRBJ2-1, with 9 bases matching TRBD1. V gave up 6 bases and J gave up 9 bases; unmatched junction bases: 3. This CDR3 contains 12 residues. Germline CDR1 is SNHLY and CDR2 is FYNNEI. The CDR3 region is CASRADRGEQFF. The DNA for the CDR3 is TGTGCCAGCAGAGCGGACAGGGGTGAGCAGTTCTTC.

This clonotype was seen more than once but under ten times. The chain links TRBV7-9 to TRBJ2-5; D perhaps matches TRBD2 (6 bases). The CDR3 has 13 residues. Germline V gene data show CDR1 as SEHNR and CDR2 as FQNEAQ (reference sequence). V shed 0 bases and J shed 11 bases, with 13 bases lying between them. CDR3 sequence: CASSLALGGGQYF. As DNA, the CDR3 is TGTGCCAGCAGCTTAGCTTTAGGAGGAGGGCAGTACTTC.

The rearrangement links TRBV2 to TRBJ1-1; unclear D gene. Germline V gives CDR1 SNHLY, CDR2 FYNNEI. The CDR3 runs to 14 residues. Between the trimmed V and J ends, which lost 6 bases and 1 base, there was a span of 12 bases. The CDR3: CASRPPTPNTEAFF. In DNA, the CDR3 is TGTGCCAGCAGGCCCCCAACACCGAACACTGAAGCTTTCTTT.

This clonotype appeared a few times. The chain couples TRBV4-1 to TRBJ2-1, with D maybe TRBD2 (6 bases). This CDR3 has 13 amino acids. Germline lookup yields CDR1 MGHRA and CDR2 YSYEKL. V was pared by 3 bases and J by 7 bases, with 10 bases between. For the CDR3, the DNA is TGCGCCAGCAGCCAGTTGGAGGGGAATGAGCAGTTCTTC. This sequence encodes CASSQLEGNEQFF.

This clonotype occurred many times. The chain couples TRBV25-1 to TRBJ2-1; 9 bases align to TRBD2. J lost 1 base, V lost 5 bases, and 9 bases had no gene match. The CDR3 is 17 residues long. Looked up from germline, CDR1 is MGHDK and CDR2 is SYGVNS. The CDR3 DNA sequence: TGTGCCAGCAGTTCTCTGCGGGGGGGCGGTTCCTACAATGAGCAGTTCTTC. Translation: CASSSLRGGGSYNEQFF.

Many counts were recorded for this clonotype. V is TRBV7-2 and J is TRBJ2-7, with 9 bases that match TRBD2. V shed 3 bases and J 4 bases; nucleotides not matched to a gene: 4. The CDR3 is 14 amino acids. CDR1 is SGHTA, CDR2 FQGNSA, per germline. The CDR3 loop is CASSFAGGLYEQYF. CDR3 coding DNA: TGTGCCAGCAGCTTTGCGGGGGGGCTGTACGAGCAGTACTTC. Filled out from reference TRBV7-2 and TRBJ2-7, the complete variable domain reads GAGVSQSPSNKVTEKGKDVELRCDPISGHTALYWYRQSLGQGLEFLIYFQGNSAPDKSGLPSDRFSAERTGGSVSTLTIQRTQQEDSAVYLCASSFAGGLYEQYFGPGTRLTVT.

The chain couples TRBV4-1 to TRBJ1-5; D ambiguous. The V end was cut by 1 base, the J end by 1 base, with 17 bases between. In germline, CDR1 is MGHRA, CDR2 YSYEKL. The length of the CDR3 is 18 residues. CDR3 region: CASSQVDMGFTSNQPQHF. Written as DNA, the CDR3 is TGCGCCAGCAGCCAAGTTGATATGGGGTTTACCAGCAATCAGCCCCAGCATTTT.

The chain employs TRBV29-1 and TRBJ1-4; no reliable D call. This CDR3 comprises 15 residues. With 7 bases removed from V and 4 bases from J, the gap between germline ends came to 19 bases. Germline V lookup: CDR1 SQVTM, CDR2 ANQGSEA. CDR3 nucleotides: TGCAGCGCCAGACTCGACCCCGGGGATAATGAAAAACTGTTTTTT. It translates to CSARLDPGDNEKLFF.

The genes are TRBV20-1 and TRBJ2-1; D may be TRBD1 (6 bases). Germline V CDR1 and CDR2: DFQATT, SNEGSKA (reference sequence). The CDR3 extends over 16 amino acids. Trimming shortened V by 3 bases and J by 4 bases, and 19 bases separated the two germline ends. CDR3 coding DNA: TGCAGTGCTAGTCTCATCGCTCTACAGGGTTACAATGAGCAGTTCTTC. This encodes CSASLIALQGYNEQFF.

This clonotype was seen many times. The gene calls are TRBV12-3 or TRBV12-4 and TRBJ2-3; D uncertain. Trimming removed 4 bases at V and 5 bases at J, with 4 bases between. This CDR3 comprises 11 residues. CDR3 loop: CASSYIDTQYF. The CDR3 coding sequence is TGTGCCAGCAGTTATATAGATACGCAGTATTTT.

This clonotype was observed at least ten times. The V call is TRBV29-1, the J call TRBJ1-2; 9 bases are a match to TRBD1. The CDR3 is made up of 13 amino acids. Germline CDR1 reads SQVTM; CDR2 reads ANQGSEA. Trimming removed 8 bases from V and 1 base from J; junction bases left unmatched: 5. The CDR3 region is CSIWTGDNYGYTF. The CDR3 DNA reads as TGCAGCATATGGACAGGGGATAACTATGGCTACACCTTC.

Note on this clonotype: Possible read error: a much larger clone is one base away. This chain connects TRBV29-1 to TRBJ2-5, with unresolved D. The V gene's germline CDR1 is SQVTM and CDR2 ANQGSEA. CDR3 size: 13 residues. CDR3 loop: CSAPGVIQGTQYF. The CDR3, as DNA: TGCAGCGCCCCTGGGGTGATACAAGGGACCCAGTACTTC.

This clonotype was found many times. The rearrangement joins TRBV12-3 or TRBV12-4 to TRBJ1-1; no clear D. Deletions cut 1 base from V and 1 base from J, with 13 bases between. CDR3 length: 16 residues. For the CDR3, the DNA is TGTGCCAGCAGTTTAGTTTTGGGATTCTCGAACACTGAAGCTTTCTTT. It translates to CASSLVLGFSNTEAFF.

V and J are TRBV15 and TRBJ2-4; unclear D gene. The DNA end is more similar to TRBJ2-5, so the J call may be wrong. CDR3 length: 13 amino acids. Germline V lookup: CDR1 LNHNV, CDR2 YYDKDF (reference sequence). The CDR3 DNA sequence: TGTGCCACCAGCAGAGATAACGGAGAGACCCAGTACTTC. The encoded protein is CATSRDNGETQYF.

This chain links TRBV25-1 with TRBJ1-2; a weak D match, TRBD1 (6 bases). The germline V gene has CDR1 MGHDK and CDR2 SYGVNS. There are 14 residues in the CDR3. V lost 6 bases to trimming and J lost 9 bases, with 20 bases between them. The CDR3 DNA is TGTGCCAGCAGCCCGGGACACCCATACCGAAGCTACACCTTC. This codes for CASSPGHPYRSYTF.